This entry is about one T cell receptor beta chain. Trimming left V 0 bases short and J 5 bases short, with 5 bases between. CDR3 length: 11 residues. Germline V CDR1 and CDR2: DFQATT, SNEGSKA (reference sequence). The sample comes from a study of blood T cell repertoires in COVID-19. Study information: The study drew acute and convalescent COVID-19 samples from the United States, Italy and Spain. T cells, B-cell-depleted T cells, or PBMCs supplied cDNA or gDNA.

Some clones are missing from TCRdb's copy, which holds only in-frame ones; the method was immunoSEQ multiplex PCR. This repertoire shows about 130,000 clones, about four fifths found once; its top ten account for 9.5% to 10%. Sample: peripheral blood. The chain uses TRBV20-1 and TRBJ2-7; D not certain. The receptor was isolated from a man aged 35 to 55 with active or convalescent COVID-19. CDR3 sequence: CSARELHEQYF. CDR3 sequence (DNA): TGCAGTGCTAGAGAACTGCACGAGCAGTACTTC.